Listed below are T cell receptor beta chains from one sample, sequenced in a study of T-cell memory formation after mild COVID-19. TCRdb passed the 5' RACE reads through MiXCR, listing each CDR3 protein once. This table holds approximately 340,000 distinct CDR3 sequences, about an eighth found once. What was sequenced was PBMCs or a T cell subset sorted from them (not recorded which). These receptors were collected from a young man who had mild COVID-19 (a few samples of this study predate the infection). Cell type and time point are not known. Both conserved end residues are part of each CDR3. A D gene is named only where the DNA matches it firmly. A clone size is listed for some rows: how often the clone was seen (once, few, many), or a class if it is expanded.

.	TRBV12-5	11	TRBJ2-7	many	CASGLENEQYF	TGTGCTAGTGGTTTGGAAAACGAGCAGTACTTC
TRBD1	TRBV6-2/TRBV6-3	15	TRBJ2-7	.	CASSYSRQGDYEQYF	TGTGCCAGCAGTTATTCCCGACAGGGCGACTACGAGCAGTACTTC
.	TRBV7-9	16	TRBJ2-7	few	CASSLGPALSSYEQYF	TGTGCCAGCAGCTTAGGTCCAGCCCTGAGCTCCTACGAGCAGTACTTC
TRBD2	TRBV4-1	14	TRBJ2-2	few	CASSGLAATGELFF	TGCGCCAGCAGCGGACTAGCAGCGACCGGGGAGCTGTTTTTT
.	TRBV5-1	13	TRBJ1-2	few	CASSPRVGSGYTF	TGCGCCAGCAGCCCCAGGGTGGGGAGCGGCTACACCTTC
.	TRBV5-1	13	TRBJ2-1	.	CASSVSGANEQFF	TGCGCCAGCAGCGTCTCGGGGGCGAATGAGCAGTTCTTC
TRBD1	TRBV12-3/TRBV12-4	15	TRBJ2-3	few	CASSKGTVYGDTQYF	TGTGCCAGCAGTAAGGGGACAGTCTATGGGGATACGCAGTATTTT
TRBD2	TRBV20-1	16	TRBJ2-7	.	CSAGLPLAGGAYEQYF	TGCAGTGCTGGGCTTCCTTTAGCGGGGGGCGCCTACGAGCAGTACTTC
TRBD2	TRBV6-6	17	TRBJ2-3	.	CASTQGTSGGQRDTQYF	TGTGCCAGCACCCAGGGGACTAGCGGGGGGCAGAGAGATACGCAGTATTTT
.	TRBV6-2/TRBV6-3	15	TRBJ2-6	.	CASSYTVSGANVLTF	TGTGCCAGCAGTTACACGGTCTCTGGGGCCAACGTCCTGACTTTC
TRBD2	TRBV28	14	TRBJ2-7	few	CASSYSGAEYEQYF	TGTGCCAGCAGTTATAGCGGGGCCGAATACGAGCAGTACTTC
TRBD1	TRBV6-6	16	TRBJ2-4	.	CASSYSAGTGKNIQYF	TGTGCCAGCAGTTACTCCGCCGGGACAGGGAAAAACATTCAGTACTTC
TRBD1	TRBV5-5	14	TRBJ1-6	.	CASSFLGQSSPLHF	TGTGCCAGCAGCTTCTTGGGACAGAGTTCACCCCTCCACTTT
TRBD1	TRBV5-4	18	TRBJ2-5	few	CASSLGLSGTGDQETQYF	TGTGCCAGCAGCTTGGGGTTGTCGGGCACAGGGGACCAAGAGACCCAGTACTTC
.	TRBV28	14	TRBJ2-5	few	CASTSGRFQETQYF	TGTGCCAGCACCTCCGGGCGGTTCCAAGAGACCCAGTACTTC
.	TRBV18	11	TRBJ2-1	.	CASSFTNEQFF	TGTGCCAGCTCTTTTACGAATGAGCAGTTCTTC
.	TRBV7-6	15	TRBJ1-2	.	CASSLTQGLGGGYTF	TGTGCCAGCAGCTTGACGCAGGGATTGGGGGGCGGCTACACCTTC
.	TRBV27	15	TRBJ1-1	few	CASSLGDGISTEAFF	TGTGCCAGCAGTTTAGGGGACGGTATCAGCACTGAAGCTTTCTTT
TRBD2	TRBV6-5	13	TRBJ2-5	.	CASSFSGVGAQYF	TGTGCCAGCAGTTTTAGCGGGGTAGGGGCCCAGTACTTC
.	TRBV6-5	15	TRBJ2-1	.	CASSYSTRVGNEQFF	TGTGCCAGCAGTTACTCGACCAGGGTAGGCAATGAGCAGTTCTTC
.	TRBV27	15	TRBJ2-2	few	CASSTSLTNTGELFF	TGTGCCAGCAGCACAAGTCTTACGAACACCGGGGAGCTGTTTTTT
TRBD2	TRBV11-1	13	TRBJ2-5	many	CASSSGVGETQYF	TGTGCCAGCAGCAGCGGGGTCGGAGAGACCCAGTACTTC
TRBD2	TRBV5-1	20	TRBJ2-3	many	CASSLRGSGVSKARADTQYF	TGCGCCAGCAGCCTCCGGGGTAGCGGGGTATCCAAGGCACGGGCAGATACGCAGTATTTT